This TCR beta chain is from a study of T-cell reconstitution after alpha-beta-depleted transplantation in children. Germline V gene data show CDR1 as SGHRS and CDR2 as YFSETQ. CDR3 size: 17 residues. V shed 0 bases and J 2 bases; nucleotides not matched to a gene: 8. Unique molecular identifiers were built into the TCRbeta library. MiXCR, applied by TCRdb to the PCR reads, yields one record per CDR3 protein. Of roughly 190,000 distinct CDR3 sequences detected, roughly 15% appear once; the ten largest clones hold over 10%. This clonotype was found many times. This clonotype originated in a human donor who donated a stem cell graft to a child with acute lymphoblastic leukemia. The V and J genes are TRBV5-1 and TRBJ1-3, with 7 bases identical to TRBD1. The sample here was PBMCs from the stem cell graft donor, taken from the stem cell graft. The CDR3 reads CASSLGTGSRPGNTIYF. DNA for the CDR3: TGCGCCAGCAGCTTGGGGACAGGTTCCCGGCCTGGAAACACCATATATTTT.